This TCR beta chain was captured by sequencing in a study of STAT5B mutations in CD4+ large granular lymphocyte leukemia. Study details: Healthy donors showed HLA-associated enrichment of the CDR3 'QG' motif.

Authors' methods: Lowest detectable productive clonotype frequency was 2.59 x 10-5. The assay was immunoSEQ multiplex PCR, and TCRdb's table has in-frame clones only and misses some. That table supplies the V and J calls and clone size; D and trimming were determined from the DNA. The sample carries 35,000 or so clones, around 89% recorded once. As regards this clone: Its specificity is unknown.

Study outcomes and limitations: Roughly a quarter of private leukemic clonotypes occurred rarely in other patients' non-leukemic repertoires. Top patient clones used TRBV06 genes more often: 8/27 versus 2/35 in controls.

CDR3 length: 13 amino acids. Germline V gene sequence: CDR1 SGHAT, CDR2 FQNNGV. Trimming took 3 bases from V and 5 from J, leaving 8 bases between them. The rearrangement uses TRBV11-2 and TRBJ1-5; D is ambiguous. Input material: CD4+ T cells from blood buffy coats. This sequence originates from a human donor in good health. This CDR3 reads CASSFSWYQPQHF. Here the CDR3 DNA reads TGTGCCAGCAGCTTCTCGTGGTATCAGCCCCAGCATTTT.